This T cell receptor (beta chain) was captured in a study of cytomegalovirus exposure and HLA in healthy donors. The PCR contained 60 Vbeta and 13 Jbeta primers. Profiled with immunoSEQ multiplex PCR; TCRdb holds only in-frame clones, not every one. The sample comprises some 180,000 clones, about 9% of which are singletons, and 1% to 1.5% rests with the top ten. V was shortened by 8 bases and J by 2 bases, with 16 bases between the two germline ends. Germline V gene lookup returns CDR1 GTSNPN and CDR2 SVGIG (reference sequence). CDR3 length: 14 residues. This clone has just a few counts. The clonotype was recovered from a woman aged 30 to 39 in good health and CMV-seropositive. The genes are TRBV30 and TRBJ2-1; D is possibly TRBD2 (6 bases). Input material: PBMCs. The CDR3: CARKAGPTYNEQFF. Written as DNA, the CDR3 is TGTGCCCGCAAAGCGGGTCCTACCTACAATGAGCAGTTCTTC.